The next 4 T cell receptor beta chains were all read from a single sample in a study of blood T cell repertoires in COVID-19. Method: immunoSEQ multiplex PCR; TCRdb's copy keeps in-frame clones and lacks some. Of 150,000 to 180,000 clones listed, 76% were seen once; the top ten hold 3.7%. Sequencing was carried out using peripheral blood. The receptors shown here come from a woman aged 80 or over with acute or convalescent COVID-19.

This rearrangement joins TRBV11-1 to TRBJ2-2, with 9 bases identical to TRBD2. The V gene's germline CDR1 is SGHAT and CDR2 FQDESV (reference sequence). V gave up 5 bases and J gave up 4 bases; unmatched junction bases: 8. This CDR3 spans 16 amino acids. The CDR3 bases are TGTGCCAGCAGCCTTCCAGTAGCGGGGGCCACCGGGGAGCTGTTTTTT. Translating it yields CASSLPVAGATGELFF.

The chain couples TRBV19 to TRBJ1-1; D unresolved. Trimming pared 7 bases from V and 5 bases from J, leaving 8 bases between. The CDR3 is made up of 11 amino acids. From germline, CDR1 is LNHDA and CDR2 SQIVND (reference sequence). The CDR3 DNA sequence: TGTGCCAGTATGAGTGGTACTGAAGCTTTCTTT. Its protein is CASMSGTEAFF.

CDR3 in amino acids: CASSPLLTTPNTGELFF. The CDR3 DNA sequence: TGTGCCAGCTCACCACTCCTGACTACGCCTAACACCGGGGAGCTGTTTTTT. The chain recombines TRBV18 with TRBJ2-2, with TRBD2 as a possible D gene (5 bases). The CDR3 spans 17 residues. Germline-derived CDR1 and CDR2 are KGHSH and LQKENI. Trimming removed 1 base from V and 2 bases from J, with 14 bases in between.

The chain has TRBV5-4 and TRBJ2-1, with TRBD2 matching over 10 bases. Germline V gene lookup returns CDR1 SGHNT and CDR2 YYREEE (reference sequence). The J segment lost 15 bases and the V segment lost 0 bases, leaving 18 bases of the junction unmatched. This CDR3 has 17 residues. CDR3 amino acids: CASSLDERSSGSGAAFF. The CDR3 nucleotides are TGTGCCAGCAGCTTGGACGAGAGGTCTAGCGGGAGTGGGGCCGCGTTCTTC.